The 20 T cell receptor beta chains below come from one sample, sequenced in a study of blood T cells in healthy people across ages. Combining a sample-barcoded 5' primer with a J-beta primer mix, a second PCR ran for roughly 7 to 12 cycles. TCRdb ran MiXCR on the 5' RACE reads and lists one entry per CDR3 protein. This repertoire shows approximately 800,000 distinct CDR3 sequences, approximately 67% found once; its top ten account for around a quarter. Sequences were obtained from blood. All receptors derive from a man aged 25-45 years in good health.

The chain joins TRBV4-3 to TRBJ1-2, with 7 bases matching TRBD1. The CDR3 loop spans 14 amino acids. V shed 4 bases, J shed 2 bases, and the junction held 4 bases outside the gene matches. The V gene's germline CDR1 is LGHNA and CDR2 YSLEER. The CDR3 loop reads CASSRKQGNYGYTF. Here the CDR3 DNA reads TGCGCCAGCAGCCGAAAACAGGGGAACTATGGCTACACCTTC.

Note on this clonotype: The junction departs from the called germline gene at one end, perhaps through a read error. The chain employs TRBV6-1 and TRBJ1-5; D possibly corresponds to TRBD1 (5 bases). Germline lookup yields CDR1 MNHNS and CDR2 SASEGT. The CDR3 is made up of 15 amino acids. The CDR3 coding sequence is TGTGCCAGCAGTGAGTGGGGCCCTGGCAAGCAGCCCCAGCATTTT. This translates into CASSEWGPGKQPQHF.

The V and J genes are TRBV28 and TRBJ2-6; the D gene could be TRBD1 or TRBD2 (6 bases each). Trimming removed 4 bases at V and 4 bases at J, with 14 bases between. CDR3 length: 16 amino acids. Per the germline V gene, CDR1 is MDHEN and CDR2 is SYDVKM. CDR3 sequence reads: CASSSPGAEGANVLTF. The CDR3 bases are TGTGCCAGCAGTTCCCCGGGGGCGGAAGGGGCCAACGTCCTGACTTTC.

In nucleotides, the CDR3 is TGTGCCATCAGCCGGACAGAATGGAGATTGACTAATGAAAAACTGTTTTTT. It yields the protein CAISRTEWRLTNEKLFF. The V gene is TRBV10-3, the J gene TRBJ1-4; possibly TRBD1 for D (6 bases). V was trimmed by 6 bases and J by 2 bases, leaving 19 bases between them. CDR1 and CDR2 from the germline V gene are ENHRY and SYGVKD. This CDR3 is built from 17 residues.

This clonotype showed up just a few times. This chain uses TRBV12-3 or TRBV12-4 with TRBJ1-2; D is unresolved. This CDR3 spans 12 amino acids. V was pared by 8 bases and J by 8 bases, with 15 bases between. The CDR3 bases are TGTGCCAGCCTCCTCCAGCCCGGGGGCTACACCTTC. Protein product: CASLLQPGGYTF.

CDR3 protein: CASSEFVAGTTKNIQYF. The DNA of the CDR3 is TGTGCCAGCAGTGAATTTGTAGCGGGGACCACCAAAAACATTCAGTACTTC. The J gene is TRBJ2-4, the V gene TRBV6-1; 8 bases line up with TRBD2. This CDR3 has 17 amino acids. Trimming took 2 bases from V and 2 from J; bases not matched to a gene: 8. Germline CDR1 reads MNHNS; CDR2 reads SASEGT.

A few counts support this clonotype. This rearrangement joins TRBV21-1 to TRBJ2-1; the tabulated D call, TRBD1, remains unverified against the DNA. TRBV21-1 is a pseudogene. This CDR3 is 12 amino acids long. CDR3: CASNGTENEQFF. The CDR3 DNA reads as TGTGCCAGCAACGGGACGGAGAATGAGCAGTTCTTC.

The chain uses TRBV27 and TRBJ2-7; 8 nucleotides match TRBD2. Germline CDR1 and CDR2: MNHEY and SMNVEV (reference sequence). Trimming at V came to 5 bases and at J to 1 base, leaving 10 bases not matched to a gene. The CDR3 runs to 16 residues. Here the CDR3 DNA reads TGTGCCAGCAGTCCAACAGAGCGGGGGAGATCCTACGAGCAGTACTTC. It is translated as CASSPTERGRSYEQYF.

The chain uses TRBV2 and TRBJ2-6; no clear D. This CDR3 region has 16 residues. The V end lost 6 bases, the J end lost 2 bases, and 14 bases lay between the germline ends. In germline, CDR1 is SNHLY, CDR2 FYNNEI. Written as DNA, the CDR3 is TGTGCCAGCAGCGGCGGACCTCCCACTGGGGCCAACGTCCTGACTTTC. Its protein is CASSGGPPTGANVLTF.

The chain employs TRBV7-2 and TRBJ2-1; 8 positions match TRBD2. V dropped 1 base and J dropped 4; count of bases not matched to a gene: 3. The CDR3 consists of 15 residues. Germline values: CDR1 SGHTA, CDR2 FQGNSA. The CDR3 coding sequence is TGTGCCAGCAGCTTAGGTCCGGGGGGGTACAATGAGCAGTTCTTC. Translated, it gives CASSLGPGGYNEQFF.

This chain links TRBV4-2 with TRBJ2-2, with D unresolved. V was shortened by 1 base and J by 1 base, with 7 bases between the two germline ends. Germline lookup yields CDR1 LGHNA and CDR2 YNFKEQ. The CDR3 is 15 amino acids. CDR3 in DNA: TGTGCCAGCAGCCAAGGGTCCCAGAACACCGGGGAGCTGTTTTTT. Amino acids: CASSQGSQNTGELFF.

The chain uses TRBV20-1 and TRBJ1-5; possible D gene TRBD1, 5 bases. V was shortened by 5 bases and J by 5 bases, with 13 bases between the two germline ends. Per germline, CDR1 DFQATT and CDR2 SNEGSKA (reference sequence). The CDR3 totals 13 residues. CDR3 in DNA: TGCAGTGCTGGAGGAGGGGCATATCAGCCCCAGCATTTT. It codes for CSAGGGAYQPQHF.

This clonotype was seen only a few times. J is TRBJ2-5 and V is TRBV2; D gene unclear. The ends were cut back, 1 base at V and 2 bases at J, with 8 bases in the middle. The CDR3 has 14 residues. The germline V gene encodes CDR1 SNHLY and CDR2 FYNNEI. CDR3 coding DNA: TGTGCCAGCAGTGAAGACAGACAACAAGAGACCCAGTACTTC. Translation: CASSEDRQQETQYF. The full variable domain, its missing parts supplied by reference TRBV2 and TRBJ2-5, is EPEVTQTPSHQVTQMGQEVILRCVPISNHLYFYWYRQILGQKVEFLVSFYNNEISEKSEIFDDQFSVERPDGSNFTLKIRSTKLEDSAMYFCASSEDRQQETQYFGPGTRLLVL.

The chain links TRBV25-1 to TRBJ1-4; 7 bases are a match to TRBD1. Per germline, CDR1 MGHDK and CDR2 SYGVNS. Trimming took 5 bases from V and 5 from J; bases not matched to a gene: 8. There are 15 residues in the CDR3. CDR3 residues: CASSRSDRVNEKLFF. Written as DNA, the CDR3 is TGTGCCAGCAGTCGGAGTGACAGGGTCAATGAAAAACTGTTTTTT.

This clonotype appeared a few times. This sequence joins TRBV6-2 or TRBV6-3 and TRBJ2-4; D not resolved. The ends were cut back, 2 bases at V and 0 bases at J, with 11 bases in the middle. The CDR3 consists of 16 residues. CDR1 MNHEY and CDR2 SVGEGT come from the germline V gene. CDR3 protein: CASSYDITLAKNIQYF. In nucleotides, the CDR3 is TGTGCCAGCAGTTACGATATTACCCTAGCCAAAAACATTCAGTACTTC.

This clonotype was counted once. The chain recombines TRBV7-2 with TRBJ2-1; perhaps TRBD2 as D (6 bases). The J call may be mistaken, given a closer DNA end match to TRBJ2-7. CDR1 is SGHTA and CDR2 is FQGNSA in the germline V gene. The length of the CDR3 is 15 residues. CDR3 coding DNA: TGTGCCAGCAGCTTTGGGCGGGGCTCCTACAATGAGCAGTACTTC. Translated: CASSFGRGSYNEQYF.

The genes are TRBV29-1 and TRBJ2-1; D not resolved. Trimming cost V 7 bases and J 4 bases, with 8 bases left between them. From germline, CDR1 is SQVTM and CDR2 ANQGSEA. CDR3 length: 11 amino acids. DNA for the CDR3: TGCAGCGCCTGGGGATACAATGAGCAGTTCTTC. This translates into CSAWGYNEQFF.

V and J are TRBV5-1 and TRBJ2-1; possibly TRBD2 for D (5 bases). Trimming pared 2 bases from V and 4 bases from J, leaving 10 bases between. CDR3 length equals 14 residues. CDR1 is SGHRS, CDR2 YFSETQ, per germline. The CDR3 protein is CASSFDGVYNEQFF. The DNA for the CDR3 is TGCGCCAGCAGCTTCGACGGGGTTTACAATGAGCAGTTCTTC.

The V gene is TRBV6-1, the J gene TRBJ2-7, with 10 bases matching TRBD2. The CDR3 spans 14 residues. Germline V gene lookup returns CDR1 MNHNS and CDR2 SASEGT. V dropped 5 bases and J dropped 3; count of bases not matched to a gene: 4. The CDR3 reads CASSPSGSYYEQYF. In nucleotides, the CDR3 is TGTGCCAGCAGTCCTAGCGGGAGTTACTACGAGCAGTACTTC.

The V and J genes are TRBV12-3 or TRBV12-4 and TRBJ2-7; TRBD2 agrees at 13 bases. The CDR3 loop spans 14 amino acids. Trimming removed 7 bases from V and 2 bases from J; junction bases left unmatched: 2. CDR3 amino acids: CASTGTSGAYEQYF. The CDR3 nucleotides are TGTGCCAGCACCGGGACTAGCGGGGCCTACGAGCAGTACTTC.